Reported below is one T cell receptor beta chain. Its antigen is unidentified. This CDR3 comprises 14 residues. The V end was cut by 5 bases, the J end by 5 bases, with 15 bases between. The V gene's germline CDR1 is LNHDA and CDR2 SQIVND (reference sequence). This entry is derived from a study of CD8 T cells in ankylosing spondylitis. General study results and limits: In ankylosing spondylitis blood, a motif of 7 to 9 highly homologous TCR beta variants appeared characteristic.

TCR beta libraries were made by quantitative 5'-RACE with molecular barcodes. MiXCR, run by TCRdb on the 5' RACE reads, gives a single entry per CDR3 protein. The data contain more than 30,000 distinct CDR3 sequences, about 11% of them singletons. Sequenced material: synovial fluid, either unsorted or a sorted T cell fraction (not recorded which). This clonotype was sampled from a male donor with ankylosing spondylitis. This chain links TRBV19 with TRBJ2-5; D is possibly TRBD2 (6 bases). CDR3 bases: TGTGCCAGTAGTGCTTTGCGGGATTGGGAGACCCAGTACTTC. Protein sequence: CASSALRDWETQYF.